These 10 T cell receptor beta chains came from one sample sequenced in a study of cytomegalovirus exposure and HLA in healthy donors. TCRdb's table, derived via immunoSEQ multiplex PCR, lists solely in-frame clones and lacks some. The repertoire holds tens of thousands of clones, with just over 90% as singletons. Specimen: PBMCs. The source of these receptors is a man younger than 35 in good health and CMV-seronegative.

The V gene is TRBV14, the J gene TRBJ2-7, with D perhaps TRBD2 (5 bases). Looked up from germline, CDR1 is SGHDN and CDR2 is FVKESK. V lost 2 bases and J 4 bases, leaving 9 bases between the germline ends. This CDR3 spans 13 amino acids. The CDR3 DNA reads as TGTGCCAGCAGCCAACCCCCGGGGTACGAGCAGTACTTC. Its protein product is CASSQPPGYEQYF.

V gene TRBV10-3 combines with J gene TRBJ2-5, with D possibly TRBD2 on 5 matching bases. V was cut by 10 bases and J by 4 bases, with 19 bases left in between. The CDR3 extends over 14 amino acids. Germline V gene lookup returns CDR1 ENHRY and CDR2 SYGVKD. CDR3 protein: CATSIPSEGETQYF. The CDR3 DNA follows: TGTGCCACCTCAATTCCTTCCGAGGGAGAGACCCAGTACTTC.

This sequence joins TRBV18 and TRBJ2-7, with 8 bases fitting TRBD2. Germline CDR1 is KGHSH and CDR2 is LQKENI. V dropped 4 bases and J dropped 0; count of bases not matched to a gene: 5. This CDR3 is 15 amino acids long. CDR3 amino acids: CASSRLAGHSYEQYF. The DNA for the CDR3 is TGTGCCAGCTCACGCCTAGCGGGTCACTCCTACGAGCAGTACTTC.

V is TRBV15 and J is TRBJ1-2, with 7 bases lining up with TRBD1. The germline CDR1 and CDR2 sequences are LNHNV and YYDKDF (reference sequence). J gave up 0 bases and V 3 bases, and 10 bases lay outside the gene matches. The CDR3 is made up of 17 amino acids. In DNA, the CDR3 is TGTGCCACCAGCAGCCCTGGGACAGAGGGACCTAACTATGGCTACACCTTC. Its translation: CATSSPGTEGPNYGYTF. The whole variable domain, remainder taken from reference TRBV15 and TRBJ1-2, is DAMVIQNPRYQVTQFGKPVTLSCSQTLNHNVMYWYQQKSSQAPKLLFHYYDKDFNNEADTPDNFQSRRPNTSFCFLDIRSPGLGDTAMYLCATSSPGTEGPNYGYTFGSGTRLTVV.

This clone has a handful of counts. This chain links TRBV5-1 with TRBJ2-5; the match to TRBD2 covers 11 bases. The V gene end was trimmed by 2 bases and the J gene end by 3 bases; junction bases not matched to a gene: 3. The CDR3 runs to 15 residues. Germline CDR1 is SGHRS and CDR2 is YFSETQ. The DNA for the CDR3 is TGCGCCAGCAGCTTTGGGGGACTAGCGGAAGAGACCCAGTACTTC. Protein: CASSFGGLAEETQYF.

V usage is TRBV27 and J usage is TRBJ2-7; TRBD1 aligns across 9 bases. Per germline, CDR1 MNHEY and CDR2 SMNVEV (reference sequence). The V and J ends lost 7 bases and 3 bases, in that order; junction bases with no gene match: 10. The CDR3 covers 15 residues. In DNA, the CDR3 is TGTGCCAGCAAATTTAAAGGACAGGGGTACTACGAGCAGTACTTC. Its translation: CASKFKGQGYYEQYF.

This chain connects TRBV7-8 to TRBJ1-4; 7 bases match TRBD1. The germline CDR1 and CDR2 sequences are SGHVS and FQNEAQ. Trimming removed 5 bases from V and 7 bases from J; junction bases left unmatched: 7. The CDR3 is 14 residues long. CDR3 DNA: TGTGCCAGCAGCCCGGACAGGCCGGGTGAAAAACTGTTTTTT. The encoded protein is CASSPDRPGEKLFF.

The CDR3 loop is CASSQDRYGYEQYF. DNA of the CDR3: TGTGCCAGCAGTCAGGACAGATACGGCTACGAGCAGTACTTC. The chain uses TRBV28 and TRBJ2-7; TRBD1 might be the D (6 bases). The CDR3 spans 14 residues. The V end was cut by 5 bases, the J end by 3 bases, with 14 bases between. Germline V gives CDR1 MDHEN, CDR2 SYDVKM.

The rearrangement joins TRBV7-9 to TRBJ2-7, with 10 bases lining up with TRBD2. The germline V gene has CDR1 SEHNR and CDR2 FQNEAQ (reference sequence). The CDR3 spans 15 residues. The ends lost 3 bases at V and 5 bases at J; junction bases unmatched: 7. The CDR3 reads CASSFDASGSNEQYF. Here the CDR3 DNA reads TGTGCCAGCAGCTTTGATGCTAGCGGGAGCAACGAGCAGTACTTC.

CDR3 loop: CASSLRLAHTDTQYF. As DNA, the CDR3 is TGTGCCAGCAGTTTACGGCTAGCGCACACAGATACGCAGTATTTT. J is TRBJ2-3 and V is TRBV27; D is possibly TRBD2 (6 bases). CDR3 size: 15 residues. The V end lost 2 bases, the J end lost 2 bases, and 11 bases lay between the germline ends. Germline CDR1 and CDR2: MNHEY and SMNVEV (reference sequence).